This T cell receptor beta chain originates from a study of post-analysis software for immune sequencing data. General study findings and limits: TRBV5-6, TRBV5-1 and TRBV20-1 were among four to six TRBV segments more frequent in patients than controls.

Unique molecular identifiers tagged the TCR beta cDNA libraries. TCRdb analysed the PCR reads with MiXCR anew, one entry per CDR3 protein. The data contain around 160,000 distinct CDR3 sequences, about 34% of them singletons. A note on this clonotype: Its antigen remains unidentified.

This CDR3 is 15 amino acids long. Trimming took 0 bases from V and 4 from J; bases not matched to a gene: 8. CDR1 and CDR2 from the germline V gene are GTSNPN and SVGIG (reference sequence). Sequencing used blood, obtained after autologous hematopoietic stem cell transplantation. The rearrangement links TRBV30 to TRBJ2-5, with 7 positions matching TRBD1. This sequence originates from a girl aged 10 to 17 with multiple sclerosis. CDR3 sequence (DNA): TGTGCCTGGAGTGTAATGAGACAGGGTCCAGAGACCCAGTACTTC. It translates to CAWSVMRQGPETQYF.